These 13 T cell receptor beta chains came from one sample sequenced in a study of blood T cell repertoires in COVID-19. The protocol was immunoSEQ multiplex PCR, while the TCRdb copy is restricted to in-frame clones and leaves out a portion. The sample holds 70,000 to 100,000 clones, around 88% seen once. The source material was peripheral blood. Receptor source: a woman in her 70s with acute or convalescent COVID-19.

This sequence joins TRBV19 and TRBJ2-2; 7 bases are shared with TRBD1. CDR1 and CDR2 (germline): LNHDA, SQIVND (reference sequence). This CDR3 is 15 amino acids long. V shed 5 bases and J 6 bases; nucleotides not matched to a gene: 9. This CDR3 reads CASSLPDRVAGELFF. The CDR3 coding sequence is TGTGCCAGTAGTCTCCCCGACAGGGTGGCCGGGGAGCTGTTTTTT.

This chain connects TRBV15 to TRBJ2-1; 13 nucleotides align to TRBD2. Trimming cost V 3 bases and J 8 bases; bases outside gene matches: 10. The CDR3 totals 17 residues. The germline V gene has CDR1 LNHNV and CDR2 YYDKDF (reference sequence). As DNA, the CDR3 is TGTGCCACCAGCAGTCCTACTAGCGGGAGGGCCGGGCATGAGCAGTTCTTC. It translates to CATSSPTSGRAGHEQFF.

The rearrangement uses TRBV20-1 and TRBJ2-1; tentatively, D is TRBD1 (6 bases). The CDR3 is made up of 11 amino acids. The ends were cut back, 8 bases at V and 5 bases at J, with 10 bases in the middle. The germline CDR1 and CDR2 sequences are DFQATT and SNEGSKA (reference sequence). CDR3 nucleotide sequence: TGCAGTCCACAGGGAAACAATGAGCAGTTCTTC. This translates into CSPQGNNEQFF.

The CDR3 coding sequence is TGTGCCAGCAGCTTAAGTTGGGGCCGGCGCACTGAAGCTTTCTTT. Residues: CASSLSWGRRTEAFF. The chain employs TRBV7-9 and TRBJ1-1; D is perhaps TRBD1 (5 bases). CDR3 length equals 15 residues. Germline CDR1 reads SEHNR; CDR2 reads FQNEAQ (reference sequence). Deletions cut 2 bases from V and 4 bases from J, with 14 bases between.

V is TRBV14 and J is TRBJ1-6; D is ambiguous. V dropped 0 bases and J dropped 5 bases, with 11 bases sitting between them. The V gene's germline CDR1 is SGHDN and CDR2 FVKESK. The CDR3 is 16 residues long. The CDR3 protein is CASSQDIQSDNSPLHF. The CDR3 DNA reads TGTGCCAGCAGCCAAGATATACAGTCCGATAATTCACCCCTCCACTTT.

This sequence joins TRBV7-8 and TRBJ1-6; the match to TRBD1 covers 9 bases. The CDR3 is 15 residues long. CDR1 is SGHVS and CDR2 is FQNEAQ in the germline V gene. With V trimmed by 5 bases and J by 8 bases, 7 bases remained unmatched. Written as DNA, the CDR3 is TGTGCCAGCAGCCGTAGACAGGGGGTTGATTCACCCCTCCACTTT. Its translation is CASSRRQGVDSPLHF.

The chain carries TRBV6-5 and TRBJ1-5; a weak D match, TRBD1 (6 bases). The germline V gene encodes CDR1 MNHEY and CDR2 SVGAGI. Trimming pared 5 bases from V and 5 bases from J, leaving 16 bases between. The CDR3 length is 15 residues. In nucleotides, the CDR3 is TGTGCCAGCAGTCCCCGGGGACAAGTCTATCAGCCCCAGCATTTT. Its translation is CASSPRGQVYQPQHF.

J is TRBJ2-1 and V is TRBV7-6; D is ambiguous. Deletions cut 2 bases from V and 7 bases from J, with 15 bases between. Germline V gene sequence: CDR1 SGHVS, CDR2 FNYEAQ. The CDR3 consists of 15 residues. CDR3 protein: CASSLYSPSSNEQFF. CDR3 DNA sequence: TGTGCCAGCAGCTTATACTCACCAAGTAGTAATGAGCAGTTCTTC.

The chain is built from TRBV5-1 and TRBJ2-7, with 11 bases identical to TRBD2. CDR1 and CDR2 (germline): SGHRS, YFSETQ. This CDR3 contains 14 residues. Trimming cost V 7 bases and J 0 bases; bases outside gene matches: 3. The CDR3 reads CASALAGDSYEQYF. The CDR3, as DNA: TGCGCCAGCGCACTAGCGGGGGACTCCTACGAGCAGTACTTC. The full variable domain, rest sourced from reference TRBV5-1 and TRBJ2-7, is KAGVTQTPRYLIKTRGQQVTLSCSPISGHRSVSWYQQTPGQGLQFLFEYFSETQRNKGNFPGRFSGRQFSNSRSEMNVSTLELGDSALYLCASALAGDSYEQYFGPGTRLTVT.

The DNA of the CDR3 is TGTGCCAGCAGCACGCCAGGGTTATTAAATGAAGCTTTCTTT. This sequence encodes CASSTPGLLNEAFF. V usage is TRBV28 and J usage is TRBJ1-1; a weak D match, TRBD1 (5 bases). Trimming shortened V by 6 bases and J by 7 bases, and 18 bases separated the two germline ends. The germline gives CDR1 MDHEN, CDR2 SYDVKM. The CDR3 contains 14 residues.

The rearrangement joins TRBV7-2 to TRBJ2-5; TRBD1 matches at 8 bases. The V and J ends lost 5 bases and 5 bases, in that order; junction bases with no gene match: 7. Germline V gives CDR1 SGHTA, CDR2 FQGNSA. The CDR3 loop spans 14 amino acids. This chain's CDR3 is CASSPGQGLETQYF. The DNA of the CDR3 is TGTGCCAGCAGCCCTGGACAGGGTTTGGAGACCCAGTACTTC. Complete variable domain (other parts from reference TRBV7-2 and TRBJ2-5): GAGVSQSPSNKVTEKGKDVELRCDPISGHTALYWYRQSLGQGLEFLIYFQGNSAPDKSGLPSDRFSAERTGGSVSTLTIQRTQQEDSAVYLCASSPGQGLETQYFGPGTRLLVL.

The V gene is TRBV29-1, the J gene TRBJ1-4, with TRBD1 identical over 11 bases. The CDR3 has 13 amino acids. V trimming: 2 bases; J trimming: 8 bases; junction bases outside the gene matches: 1. CDR1 is SQVTM, CDR2 ANQGSEA, per germline. The CDR3 DNA reads as TGCAGCGTTGAAAGGACAGGGGGCGAAAAACTGTTTTTT. This encodes CSVERTGGEKLFF. The whole variable domain, remainder taken from reference TRBV29-1 and TRBJ1-4, is SAVISQKPSRDICQRGTSLTIQCQVDSQVTMMFWYRQQPGQSLTLIATANQGSEATYESGFVIDKFPISRPNLTFSTLTVSNMSPEDSSIYLCSVERTGGEKLFFGSGTQLSVL.

V and J are TRBV7-8 and TRBJ1-5, with D perhaps matching TRBD1 (5 bases). Trimming took off 9 bases at V and 1 base at J, with 13 bases between the two ends. The CDR3 spans 14 residues. Germline V gene data show CDR1 as SGHVS and CDR2 as FQNEAQ. The CDR3 DNA sequence: TGTGCCAGTGGGGGGAGTGCGAGCAATCAGCCCCAGCATTTT. Protein: CASGGSASNQPQHF. The full variable domain, in which reference TRBV7-8 and TRBJ1-5 provide the parts outside the CDR3, is GAGVSQSPRYKVAKRGQDVALRCDPISGHVSLFWYQQALGQGPEFLTYFQNEAQLDKSGLPSDRFFAERPEGSVSTLKIQRTQQEDSAVYLCASGGSASNQPQHFGDGTRLSIL.